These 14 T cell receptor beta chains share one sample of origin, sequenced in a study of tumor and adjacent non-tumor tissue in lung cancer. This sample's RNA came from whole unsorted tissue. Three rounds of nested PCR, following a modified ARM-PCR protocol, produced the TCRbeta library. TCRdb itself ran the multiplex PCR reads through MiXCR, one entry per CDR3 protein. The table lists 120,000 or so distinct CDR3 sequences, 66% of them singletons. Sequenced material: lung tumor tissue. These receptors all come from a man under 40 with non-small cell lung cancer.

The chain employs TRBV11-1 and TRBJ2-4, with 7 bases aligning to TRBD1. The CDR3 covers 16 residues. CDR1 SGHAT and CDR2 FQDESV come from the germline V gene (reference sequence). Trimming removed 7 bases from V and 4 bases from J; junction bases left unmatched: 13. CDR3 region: CASNVWGQISKNIQYF. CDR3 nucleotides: TGTGCCAGCAATGTCTGGGGACAGATTTCAAAAAACATTCAGTACTTC.

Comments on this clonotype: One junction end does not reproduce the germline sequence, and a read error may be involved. As DNA, the CDR3 is TGTGGCAGCAGTTTTGAAGGCAGGGGAAACACAGGGGAGCTGTTTTTT. This translates into CGSSFEGRGNTGELFF. This rearrangement joins TRBV12-3 or TRBV12-4 to TRBJ2-2; D is perhaps TRBD1 (6 bases). There are 16 residues in the CDR3.

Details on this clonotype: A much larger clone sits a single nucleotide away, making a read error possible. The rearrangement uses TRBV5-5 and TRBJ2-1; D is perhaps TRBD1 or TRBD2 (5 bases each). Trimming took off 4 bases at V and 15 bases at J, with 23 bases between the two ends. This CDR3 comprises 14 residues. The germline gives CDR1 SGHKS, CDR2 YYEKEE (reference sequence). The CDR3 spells CASSRRDPTHGLFF. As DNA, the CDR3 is TGTGCCAGCAGCCGACGGGACCCCACACACGGGCTGTTCTTC.

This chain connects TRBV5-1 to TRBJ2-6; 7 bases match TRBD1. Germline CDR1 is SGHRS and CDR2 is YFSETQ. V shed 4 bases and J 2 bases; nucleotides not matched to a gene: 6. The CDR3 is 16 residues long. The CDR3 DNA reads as TGCGCCAGCAGCATGCAAGGGGGCGCTGGGGCCAACGTCCTGACTTTC. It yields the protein CASSMQGGAGANVLTF.

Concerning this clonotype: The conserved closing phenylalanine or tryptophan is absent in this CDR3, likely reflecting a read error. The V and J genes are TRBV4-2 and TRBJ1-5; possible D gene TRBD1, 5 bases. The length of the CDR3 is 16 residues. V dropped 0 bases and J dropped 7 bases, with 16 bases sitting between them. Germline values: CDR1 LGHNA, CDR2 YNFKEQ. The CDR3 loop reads CASSQEGGRAGQPQHL. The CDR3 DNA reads TGTGCCAGCAGCCAAGAAGGAGGCAGGGCTGGGCAGCCCCAGCATCTT.

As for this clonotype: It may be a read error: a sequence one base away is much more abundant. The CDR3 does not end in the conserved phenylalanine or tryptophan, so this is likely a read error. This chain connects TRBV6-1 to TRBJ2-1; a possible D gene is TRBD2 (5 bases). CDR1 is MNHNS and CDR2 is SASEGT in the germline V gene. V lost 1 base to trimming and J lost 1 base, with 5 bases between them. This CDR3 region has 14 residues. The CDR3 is CASSEGESYNEQFL. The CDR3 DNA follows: TGTGCCAGCAGTGAAGGGGAGTCCTACAATGAGCAGTTCTTA.

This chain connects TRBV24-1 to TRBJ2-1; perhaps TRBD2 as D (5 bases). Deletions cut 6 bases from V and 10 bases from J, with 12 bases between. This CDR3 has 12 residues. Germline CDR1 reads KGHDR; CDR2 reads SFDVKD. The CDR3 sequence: CATSRRSGEQFF. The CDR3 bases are TGTGCCACCAGTCGGCGGTCGGGGGAGCAGTTCTTC.

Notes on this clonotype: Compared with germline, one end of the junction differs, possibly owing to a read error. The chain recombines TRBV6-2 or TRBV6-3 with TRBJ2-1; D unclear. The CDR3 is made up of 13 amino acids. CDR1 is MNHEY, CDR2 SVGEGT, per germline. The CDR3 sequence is CATNDWTYNEQLF. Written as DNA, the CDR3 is TGTGCCACCAATGACTGGACCTACAATGAGCAGTTATTC.

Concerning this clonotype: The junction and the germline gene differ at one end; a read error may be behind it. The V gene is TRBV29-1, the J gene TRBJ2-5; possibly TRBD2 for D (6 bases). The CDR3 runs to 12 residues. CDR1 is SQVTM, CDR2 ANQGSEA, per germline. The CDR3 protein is CSIEGGQEAQYF. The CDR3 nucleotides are TGCAGCATTGAGGGAGGACAAGAGGCCCAGTACTTC.

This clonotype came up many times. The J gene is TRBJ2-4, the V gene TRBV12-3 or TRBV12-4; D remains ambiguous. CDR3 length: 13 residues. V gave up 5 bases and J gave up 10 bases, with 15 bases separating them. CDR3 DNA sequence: TGTGCCAGCAGTCGCCTGCTCGAAGGGATTCAGTACTTC. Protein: CASSRLLEGIQYF.

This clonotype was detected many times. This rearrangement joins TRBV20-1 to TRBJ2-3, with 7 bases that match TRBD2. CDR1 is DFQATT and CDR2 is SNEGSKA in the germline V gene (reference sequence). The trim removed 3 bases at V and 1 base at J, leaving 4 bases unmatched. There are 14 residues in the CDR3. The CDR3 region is CSARGGGGTDTQYF. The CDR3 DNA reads TGCAGTGCTAGGGGCGGGGGAGGCACAGATACGCAGTATTTT.

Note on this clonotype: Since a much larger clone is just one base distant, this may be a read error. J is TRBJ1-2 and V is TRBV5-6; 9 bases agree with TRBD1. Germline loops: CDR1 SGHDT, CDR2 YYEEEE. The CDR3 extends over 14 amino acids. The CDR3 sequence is CATSRGQGRSGYTF. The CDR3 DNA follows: TGTGCCACCAGCCGAGGACAGGGGCGTAGTGGCTACACCTTC.

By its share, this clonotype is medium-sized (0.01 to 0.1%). The CDR3 spells CSVVQHTQYF. For the CDR3, the DNA is TGCAGCGTTGTCCAGCATACGCAGTATTTT. This sequence joins TRBV29-1 and TRBJ2-3; D is uncertain. Germline CDR1 SQVTM, CDR2 ANQGSEA. The V end was cut by 4 bases, the J end by 7 bases, with 6 bases between. The CDR3 extends over 10 amino acids.

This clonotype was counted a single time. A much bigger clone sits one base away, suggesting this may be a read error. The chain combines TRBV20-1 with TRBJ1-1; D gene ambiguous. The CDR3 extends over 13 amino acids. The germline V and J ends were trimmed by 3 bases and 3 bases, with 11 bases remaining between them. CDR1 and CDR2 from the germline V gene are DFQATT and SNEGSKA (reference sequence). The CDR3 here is CSARTERDTEAFF. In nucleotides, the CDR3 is TGCAGTGCTAGGACGGAAAGGGACACTGAAGCTTTCTTT.